Reported below is one T cell receptor (beta chain). The data originate from a study of glioma-infiltrating T cells after dendritic cell vaccination. Background on the study: Samples are from glioblastoma patients in Phase I and II dendritic cell vaccine trials. Dendritic cell vaccine was injected intradermally three times, biweekly.

Time point indicated: after dendritic cell vaccination, including at tumor progression/relapse. All glioblastoma patients lacked an isocitrate dehydrogenase mutation. TCRdb's copy holds only in-frame clones and misses some; the assay was immunoSEQ multiplex PCR. The table records roughly 62,000 clones, roughly 80% of them present only once. Germline CDR1 SGHTA, CDR2 FQGTGA. The CDR3 is 15 residues long. The V end lost 5 bases, the J end lost 2 bases, and 14 bases lay between the germline ends. This sample comprised blood, obtained after dendritic cell vaccination. The chain recombines TRBV7-3 with TRBJ2-3; possibly TRBD1 for D (6 bases). This clonotype was obtained from a human donor with glioblastoma. CDR3 sequence reads: CASSKTGTYTDTQYF. CDR3 nucleotides: TGTGCCAGCAGCAAGACAGGAACCTACACAGATACGCAGTATTTT. The full variable domain, its missing parts supplied by reference TRBV7-3 and TRBJ2-3, is GAGVSQTPSNKVTEKGKYVELRCDPISGHTALYWYRQSLGQGPEFLIYFQGTGAADDSGLPNDRFFAVRPEGSVSTLKIQRTERGDSAVYLCASSKTGTYTDTQYFGPGTRLTVL.